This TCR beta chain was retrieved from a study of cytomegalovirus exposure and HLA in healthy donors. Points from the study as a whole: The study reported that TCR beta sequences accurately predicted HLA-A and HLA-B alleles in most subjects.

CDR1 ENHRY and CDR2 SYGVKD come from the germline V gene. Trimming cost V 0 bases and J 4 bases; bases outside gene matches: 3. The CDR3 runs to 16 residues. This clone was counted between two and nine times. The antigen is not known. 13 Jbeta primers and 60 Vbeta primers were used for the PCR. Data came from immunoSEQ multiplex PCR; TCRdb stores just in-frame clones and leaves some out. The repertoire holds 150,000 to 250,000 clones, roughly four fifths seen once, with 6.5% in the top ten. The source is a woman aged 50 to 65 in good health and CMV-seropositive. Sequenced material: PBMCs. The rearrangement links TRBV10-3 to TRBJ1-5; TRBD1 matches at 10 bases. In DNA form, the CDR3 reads TGTGCCATCAGTGAGTCCGGGACAGGGGTTAATCAGCCCCAGCATTTT. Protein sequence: CAISESGTGVNQPQHF.